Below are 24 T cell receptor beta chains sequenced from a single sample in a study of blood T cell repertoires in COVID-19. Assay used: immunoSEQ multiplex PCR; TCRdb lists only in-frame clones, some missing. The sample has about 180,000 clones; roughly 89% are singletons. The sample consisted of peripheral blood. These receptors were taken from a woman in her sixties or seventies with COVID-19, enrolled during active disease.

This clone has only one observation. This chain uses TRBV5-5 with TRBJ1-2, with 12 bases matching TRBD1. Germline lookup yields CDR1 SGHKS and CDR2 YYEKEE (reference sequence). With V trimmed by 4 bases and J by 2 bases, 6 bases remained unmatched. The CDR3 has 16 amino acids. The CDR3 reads CASSRGQGATNYGYTF. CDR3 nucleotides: TGTGCCAGCAGCAGGGGACAGGGGGCGACCAACTATGGCTACACCTTC.

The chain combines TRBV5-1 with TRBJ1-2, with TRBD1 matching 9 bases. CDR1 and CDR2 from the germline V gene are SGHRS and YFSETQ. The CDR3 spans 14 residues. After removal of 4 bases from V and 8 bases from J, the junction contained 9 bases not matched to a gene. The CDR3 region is CASSPGQGEKGYTF. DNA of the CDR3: TGCGCCAGCAGCCCGGGACAGGGAGAAAAGGGCTACACCTTC.

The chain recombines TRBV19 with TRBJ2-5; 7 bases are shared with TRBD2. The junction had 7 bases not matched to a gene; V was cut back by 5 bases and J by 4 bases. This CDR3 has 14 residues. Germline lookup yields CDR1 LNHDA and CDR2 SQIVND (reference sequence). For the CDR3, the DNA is TGTGCCAGTAGTCAAGTATGGGGGGGAGAGACCCAGTACTTC. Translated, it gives CASSQVWGGETQYF.

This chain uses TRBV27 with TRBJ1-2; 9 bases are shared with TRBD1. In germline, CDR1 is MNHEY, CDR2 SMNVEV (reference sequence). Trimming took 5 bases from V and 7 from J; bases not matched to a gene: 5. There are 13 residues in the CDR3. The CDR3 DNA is TGTGCCAGCAGTCTAACAGGGGGCTTTGGCTACACCTTC. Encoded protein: CASSLTGGFGYTF.

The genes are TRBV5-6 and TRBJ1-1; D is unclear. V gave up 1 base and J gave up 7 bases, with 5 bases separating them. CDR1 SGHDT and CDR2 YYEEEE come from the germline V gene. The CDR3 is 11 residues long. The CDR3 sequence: CASSLFYEAFF. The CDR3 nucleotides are TGTGCCAGCAGCTTGTTTTATGAAGCTTTCTTT.

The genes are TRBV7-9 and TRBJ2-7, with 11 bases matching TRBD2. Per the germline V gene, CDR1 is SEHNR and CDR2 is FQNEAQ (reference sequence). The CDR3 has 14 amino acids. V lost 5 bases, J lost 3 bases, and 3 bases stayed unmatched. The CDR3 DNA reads TGTGCCAGCAGCCGGACTAGCGGGTACTACGAGCAGTACTTC. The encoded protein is CASSRTSGYYEQYF. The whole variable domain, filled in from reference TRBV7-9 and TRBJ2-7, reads DTGVSQNPRHKITKRGQNVTFRCDPISEHNRLYWYRQTLGQGPEFLTYFQNEAQLEKSRLLSDRFSAERPKGSFSTLEIQRTEQGDSAMYLCASSRTSGYYEQYFGPGTRLTVT.

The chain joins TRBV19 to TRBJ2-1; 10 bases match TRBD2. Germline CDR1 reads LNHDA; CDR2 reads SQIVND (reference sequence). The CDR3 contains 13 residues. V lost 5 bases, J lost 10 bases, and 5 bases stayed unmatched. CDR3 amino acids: CASSVGLAVEQFF. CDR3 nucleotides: TGTGCCAGTAGTGTAGGACTAGCGGTCGAGCAGTTCTTC.

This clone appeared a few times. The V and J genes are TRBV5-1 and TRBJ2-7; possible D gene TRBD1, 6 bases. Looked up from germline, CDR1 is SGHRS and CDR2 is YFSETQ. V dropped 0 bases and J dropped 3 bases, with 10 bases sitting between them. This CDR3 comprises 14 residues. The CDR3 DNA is TGCGCCAGCAGCTTGGGGACAGCCCTCTACGAGCAGTACTTC. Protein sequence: CASSLGTALYEQYF. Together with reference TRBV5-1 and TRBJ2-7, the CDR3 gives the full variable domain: KAGVTQTPRYLIKTRGQQVTLSCSPISGHRSVSWYQQTPGQGLQFLFEYFSETQRNKGNFPGRFSGRQFSNSRSEMNVSTLELGDSALYLCASSLGTALYEQYFGPGTRLTVT.

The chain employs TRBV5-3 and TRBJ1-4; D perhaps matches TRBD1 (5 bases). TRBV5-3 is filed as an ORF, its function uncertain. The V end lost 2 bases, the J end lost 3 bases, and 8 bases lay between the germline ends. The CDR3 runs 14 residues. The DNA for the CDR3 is TGTGCCAGAAGCTTCGGGGGAGCTAATGAAAAACTGTTTTTT. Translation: CARSFGGANEKLFF.

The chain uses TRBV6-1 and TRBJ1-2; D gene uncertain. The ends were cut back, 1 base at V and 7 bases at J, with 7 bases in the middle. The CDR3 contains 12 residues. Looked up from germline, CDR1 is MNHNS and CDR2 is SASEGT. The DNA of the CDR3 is TGTGCCAGCAGTGAAGGTCGGGTTGGCTACACCTTC. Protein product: CASSEGRVGYTF.

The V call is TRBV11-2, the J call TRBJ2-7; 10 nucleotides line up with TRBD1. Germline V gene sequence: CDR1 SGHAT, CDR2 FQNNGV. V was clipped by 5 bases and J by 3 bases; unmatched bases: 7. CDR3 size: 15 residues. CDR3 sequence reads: CASSRGQGGGYEQYF. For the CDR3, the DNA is TGTGCCAGCAGCCGAGGACAGGGGGGTGGCTACGAGCAGTACTTC.

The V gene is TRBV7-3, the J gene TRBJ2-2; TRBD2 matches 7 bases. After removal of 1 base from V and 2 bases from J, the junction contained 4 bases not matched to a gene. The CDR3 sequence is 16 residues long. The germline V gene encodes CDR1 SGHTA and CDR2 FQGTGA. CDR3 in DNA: TGTGCCAGCAGCTTAAATTCGGGGGGTAACACCGGGGAGCTGTTTTTT. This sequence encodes CASSLNSGGNTGELFF.

As DNA, the CDR3 is TGTGCCAGCAGCTCCTACAACAGGGGGCTCTACGTCACTGAAGCTTTCTTT. Protein product: CASSSYNRGLYVTEAFF. This rearrangement joins TRBV6-2 or TRBV6-3 to TRBJ1-1; 9 nucleotides line up with TRBD1. Germline V gene sequence: CDR1 MNHEY, CDR2 SVGEGT. Trimming at V came to 6 bases and at J to 4 bases, leaving 15 bases not matched to a gene. The CDR3 runs to 17 residues.

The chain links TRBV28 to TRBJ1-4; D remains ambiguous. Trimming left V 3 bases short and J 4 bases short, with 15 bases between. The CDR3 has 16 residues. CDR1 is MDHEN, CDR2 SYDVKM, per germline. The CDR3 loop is CASSLPSAGGNEKLFF. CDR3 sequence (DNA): TGTGCCAGCAGTTTGCCCTCCGCTGGCGGTAATGAAAAACTGTTTTTT.

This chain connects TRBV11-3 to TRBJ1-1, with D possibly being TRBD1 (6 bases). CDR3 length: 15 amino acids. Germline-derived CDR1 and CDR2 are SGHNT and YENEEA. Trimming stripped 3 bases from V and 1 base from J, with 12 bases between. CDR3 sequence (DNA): TGTGCCAGCAGCTTTACCGGGACAACGAACACTGAAGCTTTCTTT. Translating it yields CASSFTGTTNTEAFF.

The CDR3 bases are TGTGCCAGAAGCTTACAAAGCTATCAGCCCCAGCATTTT. Translated: CARSLQSYQPQHF. The rearrangement links TRBV7-5 to TRBJ1-5. TRBV7-5 is described as a pseudogene. This CDR3 comprises 13 residues.

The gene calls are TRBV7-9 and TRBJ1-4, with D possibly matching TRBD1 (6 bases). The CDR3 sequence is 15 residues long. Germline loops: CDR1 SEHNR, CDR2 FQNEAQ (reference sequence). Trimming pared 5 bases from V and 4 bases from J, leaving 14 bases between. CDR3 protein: CASSLLGHFNEKLFF. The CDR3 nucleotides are TGTGCCAGCAGCCTTCTGGGACACTTTAATGAAAAACTGTTTTTT.

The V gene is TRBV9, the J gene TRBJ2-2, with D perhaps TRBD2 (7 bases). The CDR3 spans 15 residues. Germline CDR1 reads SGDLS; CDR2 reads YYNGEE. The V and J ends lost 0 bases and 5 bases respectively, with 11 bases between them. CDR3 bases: TGTGCCAGCAGCGTAGTGGGGGGGCTTACCGGGGAGCTGTTTTTT. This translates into CASSVVGGLTGELFF.

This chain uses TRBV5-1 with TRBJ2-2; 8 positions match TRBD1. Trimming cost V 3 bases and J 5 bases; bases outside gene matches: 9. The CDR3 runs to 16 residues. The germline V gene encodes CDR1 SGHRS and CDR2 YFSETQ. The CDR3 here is CASSSPQGGGTGELFF. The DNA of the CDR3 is TGCGCCAGCAGCTCCCCACAGGGGGGCGGGACCGGGGAGCTGTTTTTT.

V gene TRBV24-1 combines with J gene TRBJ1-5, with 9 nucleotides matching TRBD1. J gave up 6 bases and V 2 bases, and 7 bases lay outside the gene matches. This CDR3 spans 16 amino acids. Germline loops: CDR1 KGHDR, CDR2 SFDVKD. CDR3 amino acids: CATSDSGTGGGQPQHF. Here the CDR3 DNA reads TGTGCCACCAGTGATTCCGGAACAGGGGGCGGTCAGCCCCAGCATTTT.

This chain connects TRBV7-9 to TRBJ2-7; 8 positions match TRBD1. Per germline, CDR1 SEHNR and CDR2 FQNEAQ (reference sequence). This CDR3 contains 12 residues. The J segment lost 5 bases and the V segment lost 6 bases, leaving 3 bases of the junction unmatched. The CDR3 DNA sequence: TGTGCCAGCAGAGGACAGGGTGACGAGCAGTACTTC. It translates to CASRGQGDEQYF.

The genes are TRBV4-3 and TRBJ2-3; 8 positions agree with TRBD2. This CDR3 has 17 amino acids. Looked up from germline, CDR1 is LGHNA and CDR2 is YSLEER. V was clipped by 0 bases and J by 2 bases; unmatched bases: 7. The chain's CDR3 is CASSQDSGEGVTDTQYF. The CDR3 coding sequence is TGCGCCAGCAGCCAAGATAGCGGGGAGGGGGTCACAGATACGCAGTATTTT.

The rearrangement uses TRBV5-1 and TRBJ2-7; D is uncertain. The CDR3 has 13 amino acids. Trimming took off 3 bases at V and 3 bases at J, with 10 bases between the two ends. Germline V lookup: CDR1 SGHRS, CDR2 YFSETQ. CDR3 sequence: CASSSPGYYEQYF. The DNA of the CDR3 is TGCGCCAGCAGCTCCCCCGGGTACTACGAGCAGTACTTC.

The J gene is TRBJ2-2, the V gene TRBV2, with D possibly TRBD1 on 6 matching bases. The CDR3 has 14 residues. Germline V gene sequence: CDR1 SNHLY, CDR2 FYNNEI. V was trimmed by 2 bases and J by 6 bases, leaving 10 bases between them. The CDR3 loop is CASSEQGTSGELFF. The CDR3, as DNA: TGTGCCAGCAGTGAACAGGGGACATCCGGGGAGCTGTTTTTT.